This T cell receptor (beta chain) was retrieved from a study of PD-L1 blockade in urothelial cancer. Time point described: peripheral blood 6 weeks after treatment start. The protocol was immunoSEQ multiplex PCR, while the TCRdb copy is restricted to in-frame clones and leaves out a portion. The table lists 40,000 to 45,000 clones, 83% of them singletons. There are a few counts of this clone. Between the trimmed V and J ends, which lost 5 bases and 6 bases, there was a span of 23 bases. This CDR3 contains 17 residues. The germline CDR1 and CDR2 sequences are LNHDA and SQIVND (reference sequence). This receptor was identified in a man aged 55 to 70 with urothelial cancer. The sequences come from PBMCs, collected around atezolizumab (anti-PD-L1) treatment. The gene calls are TRBV19 and TRBJ1-5; tentative D call: TRBD1 (5 bases). The DNA of the CDR3 is TGTGCCAGTAGTCCAAATGACCAGGGAATGCTCGGTCAGCCCCAGCATTTT. Its translation is CASSPNDQGMLGQPQHF.